This T cell receptor beta chain was captured by sequencing in a study of PD-1 blockade in mismatch repair-deficient tumors. Looking at the study overall: Patients had approximately 12 mismatch repair-deficient cancer types and were previously treated and progressing. Study outcomes and limitations: Tumor-resident clones, often absent from pretreatment blood, expanded after pembrolizumab and then contracted.

Measured with immunoSEQ multiplex PCR; TCRdb has only the in-frame clones, and not every one. The sample holds some 97,000 clones, 82% seen once. This CDR3 spans 14 amino acids. Worth noting for this clone: What it binds is not known.

Specimen: peripheral blood, collected roughly 36 weeks after starting pembrolizumab. The receptor was isolated from an adult with mismatch repair-deficient cancer. The chain couples TRBV21-1 to TRBJ2-7; the table's D call, TRBD1, was not checked against the DNA. TRBV21-1 is given as a pseudogene. The CDR3 coding sequence is TGTGCCAGCAGCAAAGGACAGAGCCAATACGAGCAGTACTTC. This sequence encodes CASSKGQSQYEQYF.